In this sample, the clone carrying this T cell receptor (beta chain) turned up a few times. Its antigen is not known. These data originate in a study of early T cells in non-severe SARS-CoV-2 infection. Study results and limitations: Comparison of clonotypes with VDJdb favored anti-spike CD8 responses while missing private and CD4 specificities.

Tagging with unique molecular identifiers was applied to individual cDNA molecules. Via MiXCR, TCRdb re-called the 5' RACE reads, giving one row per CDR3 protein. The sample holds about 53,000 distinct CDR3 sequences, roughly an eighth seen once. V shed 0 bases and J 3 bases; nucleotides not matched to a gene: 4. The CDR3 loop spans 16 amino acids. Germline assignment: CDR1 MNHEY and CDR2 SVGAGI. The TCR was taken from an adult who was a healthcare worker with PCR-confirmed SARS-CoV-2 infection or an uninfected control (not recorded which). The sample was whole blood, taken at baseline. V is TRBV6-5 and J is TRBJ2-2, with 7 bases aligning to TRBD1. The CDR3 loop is CASSYSATGYTGELFF. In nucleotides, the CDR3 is TGTGCCAGCAGTTACTCCGCGACAGGGTACACCGGGGAGCTGTTTTTT.